This record looks at one T cell receptor (beta chain) sequence and its context. It lacks a known antigen. The CDR3 holds 13 amino acids from the cysteine to the phenylalanine. Nucleotide data are not available. CDR1 and CDR2, looked up from the germline V gene (reference sequence), are LNHDA and SQIVND. The data originate from a study of GPR56 and killer-like receptors on CD4 memory cells (dated by TCRdb to between 2018 and 2020). Concerning the study at large: The study proposed that progressive acquisition of KLRB1, KLRG1, GPR56 and then KLRF1 marks human CD4+ memory T-cell differentiation and cytokine production potential. Healthy blood donors in the study were described as age-matched to the liver disease patients, whose median age was approximately 65 years. What the authors observed across the whole study: Clonal frequency started low in the marker-negative population and rose progressively along the proposed pathway, while TCRbeta diversity decreased accordingly. TCR repertoire overlap was especially strong between late populations 4 and 5, and population 3 also partly overlapped. The clones that dominated late populations 4 and 5 were also present in early populations 1 and 2, and the authors interpreted this finding as evidence for linear differentiation. Rather than covering full repertoires, the diversity and similarity analyses were limited to the 100 most expanded clones in each population.

The data were produced on an Illumina HiSeq 2500. The recombined TCRbeta locus was amplified by a previously published PCR protocol to build sequencing libraries. For the original study's pipeline: Any read whose average quality score fell below 30 was discarded, and IMSEQ was used to process the reads that remained. Each clonotype was defined by Vbeta gene, Jbeta gene and CDR3 amino acid sequence. To quantify how much the repertoires of different populations overlapped, the Morisita-Horn index was computed on the top 100 expanded clones. Renyi diversity profiles, calculated on the top 100 expanded clones, were used to assess clonal diversity. TCRdb reprocessed the raw reads; every CDR3 protein sequence is a single record, and DNA is not supplied. TCRdb's processing, not the study's, gives the V and J calls here. The sample table records several thousand distinct CDR3 sequences. Of the sample, about 5.3% falls within the top ten clones.

Before TCRbeta sequencing, fluorescence-activated cell sorting was used to enrich five KLR/GPR56-defined CD4+ populations. To test a linear memory differentiation pathway, TCRbeta repertoires were sequenced from five CD4+ T-cell subsets defined by expression of KLRB1, KLRG1, GPR56 and KLRF1. TCR-sequenced cells came from peripheral blood of healthy control individuals, reported as five donors in the TCRbeta analysis figure. The researchers collected heparinized peripheral blood and processed every sample within one hour of retrieval. To isolate peripheral blood mononuclear cells, blood was diluted 1:2 in PBS and put through Biocoll density gradient centrifugation at room temperature. Before flow sorting, freshly isolated PBMCs underwent magnetic sorting with anti-CD4 MicroBeads to enrich CD4+ T cells. A BD FACSAria II was used to sort CD4+ T cells enriched from PBMCs of healthy donors according to marker expression. For surface staining, the researchers used Miltenyi Biotec antibodies: anti-KLRB1 clone 191B8, anti-KLRF1 clone 4A4.D10 and anti-KLRG1 clone REA261.

Sequencing was carried out using memory CD4+ T cells from blood. The rearranged segments are TRBV19 and TRBJ2-1; TCRdb names TRBD1, which stays unverified in the absence of DNA. The sequence came from a human donor in good health. CDR3 protein: CASRGETYNEQFF.